This passage covers 6 T cell receptor beta chains from one sample sequenced in a study of blood T cell repertoires in COVID-19. The data were produced by immunoSEQ multiplex PCR, yet TCRdb's version contains in-frame clones alone and is incomplete. In the table there are roughly 270,000 clones, about 85% of which are singletons. Input material: PBMCs or T cells enriched from blood (not recorded which). These receptors all come from a woman between 50 and 59 years old who had recovered from COVID-19.

The gene calls are TRBV10-2 and TRBJ1-2, with 10 bases fitting TRBD1. Germline values: CDR1 WSHSY, CDR2 SAAADI. The J segment lost 3 bases and the V segment lost 6 bases, leaving 1 base of the junction unmatched. The CDR3 extends over 13 amino acids. CDR3 sequence reads: CASRDRGHYGYTF. In DNA, the CDR3 is TGCGCCAGCAGAGACAGGGGGCACTATGGCTACACCTTC.

This chain joins TRBV6-1 and TRBJ1-2; 7 bases are a match to TRBD1. V was pared by 2 bases and J by 6 bases, with 6 bases of the junction left unmatched. The germline gives CDR1 MNHNS, CDR2 SASEGT. CDR3 length: 14 amino acids. The CDR3: CASSERGQGNGYTF. Written as DNA, the CDR3 is TGTGCCAGCAGTGAAAGGGGGCAGGGGAATGGCTACACCTTC.

The J gene is TRBJ2-3, the V gene TRBV6-5; 8 nucleotides line up with TRBD2. The V segment lost 5 bases and the J segment 2 bases; nucleotides outside the gene matches: 6. CDR3 length: 15 residues. The germline CDR1 and CDR2 sequences are MNHEY and SVGAGI. This chain's CDR3 is CASSITSGSTDTQYF. The DNA of the CDR3 is TGTGCCAGCAGTATAACTAGCGGATCCACAGATACGCAGTATTTT.

There are a few counts of this clone. The V and J genes are TRBV7-8 and TRBJ1-2; TRBD1 is a possible D gene (5 bases). V shed 1 base and J shed 7 bases, with 16 bases lying between them. CDR3 length: 15 residues. The V gene's germline CDR1 is SGHVS and CDR2 FQNEAQ. DNA of the CDR3: TGTGCCAGCAGCTTAGAGACAGTAACGGGGGGTGGCTACACCTTC. Translated, it gives CASSLETVTGGGYTF. Full variable domain (remainder filled in from reference TRBV7-8 and TRBJ1-2): GAGVSQSPRYKVAKRGQDVALRCDPISGHVSLFWYQQALGQGPEFLTYFQNEAQLDKSGLPSDRFFAERPEGSVSTLKIQRTQQEDSAVYLCASSLETVTGGGYTFGSGTRLTVV.

This chain uses TRBV29-1 with TRBJ2-3; no clear D gene. The V gene's germline CDR1 is SQVTM and CDR2 ANQGSEA. This CDR3 spans 10 amino acids. Trimming cost V 4 bases and J 5 bases, with 4 bases left between them. The DNA for the CDR3 is TGCAGCGTTGGTAGAGATACGCAGTATTTT. Translating gives CSVGRDTQYF.

The chain has TRBV6-2 or TRBV6-3 and TRBJ2-4, with 15 bases lining up with TRBD2. V was clipped by 4 bases and J by 1 base; unmatched bases: 5. This CDR3 is 18 amino acids long. Germline assignment: CDR1 MNHEY and CDR2 SVGEGT. CDR3: CASSSGLAGGLAKNIQYF. In nucleotides, the CDR3 is TGTGCCAGCAGTTCCGGACTAGCGGGAGGGCTCGCCAAAAACATTCAGTACTTC.